A single sample is the source of the 20 T cell receptor beta chains below, sequenced in a study of T cells in tumors after PD-1 blockade. Sequencing was performed with immunoSEQ multiplex PCR; in TCRdb, only in-frame clones are kept and a portion is missing. The sample shows some 60,000 clones, 80% of them seen only once. Sequencing was performed on PBMCs, taken before anti-PD-1 treatment. These receptors were collected from a human donor with basal cell carcinoma.

The chain combines TRBV3-1 (or the pseudogene TRBV3-2) with TRBJ2-1; D may be TRBD2 (6 bases). V was trimmed by 1 base and J by 7 bases, leaving 14 bases between them. This CDR3 region has 15 residues. Germline CDR1 and CDR2: LGHDT and YNNKEL (reference sequence). The CDR3 protein is CASSQVLTGGNEQFF. The CDR3 nucleotides read TGTGCCAGCAGCCAAGTGCTTACAGGAGGGAATGAGCAGTTCTTC.

V is TRBV6-4 and J is TRBJ1-2; D not resolved. The CDR3 has 18 residues. Trimming pared 0 bases from V and 4 bases from J, leaving 21 bases between. Germline values: CDR1 MRHNA, CDR2 SNTAGT. CDR3 sequence (DNA): TGTGCCAGCAGTGACTCAATCTCGCTGGCCCGCGAAATCTATGGCTACACCTTC. It yields the protein CASSDSISLAREIYGYTF.

The chain recombines TRBV5-1 with TRBJ2-2; D remains unclear. Germline V gives CDR1 SGHRS, CDR2 YFSETQ. V dropped 4 bases and J dropped 6 bases, with 7 bases sitting between them. This CDR3 spans 12 amino acids. The CDR3 is CASSQVAGELFF. The CDR3 nucleotides are TGCGCCAGCAGCCAAGTCGCCGGGGAGCTGTTTTTT.

This chain uses TRBV5-1 with TRBJ1-5; D is perhaps TRBD1 (6 bases). Trimming took 0 bases from V and 4 from J, leaving 17 bases between them. Germline assignment: CDR1 SGHRS and CDR2 YFSETQ. The CDR3 extends over 17 amino acids. CDR3 DNA: TGCGCCAGCAGCTTGGACGGCAGGGGTACGTCGAATCAGCCCCAGCATTTT. It codes for CASSLDGRGTSNQPQHF.

This chain joins TRBV29-1 and TRBJ2-1; D ambiguous. The CDR3 contains 11 residues. Trimming cost V 7 bases and J 9 bases, with 13 bases left between them. The germline V gene has CDR1 SQVTM and CDR2 ANQGSEA. CDR3 coding DNA: TGCAGCGGACGTATGGTCGGTGAGCAGTTCTTC. It is translated as CSGRMVGEQFF.

Only one count was recorded for this clone. The chain links TRBV19 to TRBJ1-6, with D possibly TRBD1 on 6 matching bases. The CDR3 runs 15 residues. Trimming pared 2 bases from V and 6 bases from J, leaving 11 bases between. Germline loops: CDR1 LNHDA, CDR2 SQIVND (reference sequence). The CDR3 DNA is TGTGCCAGTAGTATACAACAGGGCCCTAATTCACCCCTCCACTTT. Translation gives CASSIQQGPNSPLHF.

The J gene is TRBJ2-7, the V gene TRBV5-5, with TRBD1 matching over 8 bases. J gave up 7 bases and V 3 bases, and 9 bases lay outside the gene matches. The CDR3 runs 14 residues. Germline V CDR1 and CDR2: SGHKS, YYEKEE (reference sequence). The CDR3 coding sequence is TGTGCCAGCAGCTCGGACAGGGCCCGCTCGGAGCAGTACTTC. Translating it yields CASSSDRARSEQYF.

The V and J genes are TRBV11-3 and TRBJ2-1; D might be TRBD2 (6 bases). V shed 5 bases and J shed 6 bases, with 11 bases lying between them. Germline CDR1 and CDR2: SGHNT and YENEEA. The length of the CDR3 is 13 residues. The CDR3: CASSVGTLNEQFF. The CDR3 nucleotides are TGTGCCAGCAGCGTCGGGACTCTCAATGAGCAGTTCTTC.

This rearrangement joins TRBV5-8 to TRBJ2-7; D gene ambiguous. Germline V gene sequence: CDR1 SGHTS, CDR2 YDEGEE. Trimming cost V 4 bases and J 3 bases, with 11 bases left between them. The CDR3 length is 13 residues. This CDR3 reads CASSPESNYEQYF. CDR3 nucleotide sequence: TGTGCCAGCAGCCCCGAATCAAACTACGAGCAGTACTTC.

The rearrangement joins TRBV6-2 or TRBV6-3 to TRBJ1-4; possibly TRBD1 for D (5 bases). Trimming removed 2 bases at V and 2 bases at J, with 9 bases between. In germline, CDR1 is MNHEY, CDR2 SVGEGT. This CDR3 has 15 amino acids. The CDR3 coding sequence is TGTGCCAGCAGTTACACGGGGGTCACTAATGAAAAACTGTTTTTT. It translates to CASSYTGVTNEKLFF.

The rearrangement links TRBV7-9 to TRBJ1-1; D gene unclear. CDR3 length: 14 amino acids. Germline V lookup: CDR1 SEHNR, CDR2 FQNEAQ (reference sequence). Trimming took off 5 bases at V and 6 bases at J, with 16 bases between the two ends. Here the CDR3 reads CASSLAGGLAEAFF. The CDR3 nucleotides are TGTGCCAGCAGCCTCGCCGGAGGGCTGGCTGAAGCTTTCTTT.

The chain has TRBV29-1 and TRBJ1-1, with 8 bases matching TRBD1. V was clipped by 8 bases and J by 3 bases; unmatched bases: 8. The CDR3 has 13 amino acids. CDR1 and CDR2 (germline): SQVTM, ANQGSEA. The DNA for the CDR3 is TGCAGCTCAAGGACAGGGCCGTACACTGAAGCTTTCTTT. Its translation: CSSRTGPYTEAFF. Looking up the rest from reference TRBV29-1 and TRBJ1-1 gives the full variable domain: SAVISQKPSRDICQRGTSLTIQCQVDSQVTMMFWYRQQPGQSLTLIATANQGSEATYESGFVIDKFPISRPNLTFSTLTVSNMSPEDSSIYLCSSRTGPYTEAFFGQGTRLTVV.

V usage is TRBV7-2 and J usage is TRBJ2-3; 12 bases align to TRBD2. Per the germline V gene, CDR1 is SGHTA and CDR2 is FQGNSA. The CDR3 has 16 amino acids. V lost 3 bases, J lost 3 bases, and 4 bases stayed unmatched. Here the CDR3 reads CASSLVGTSGTDTQYF. CDR3 bases: TGTGCCAGCAGCTTGGTCGGGACTAGCGGGACAGATACGCAGTATTTT.

The gene calls are TRBV6-5 and TRBJ1-2; tentative D call: TRBD1 (6 bases). Germline assignment: CDR1 MNHEY and CDR2 SVGAGI. V was pared by 6 bases and J by 7 bases, with 15 bases between. There are 13 residues in the CDR3. In DNA, the CDR3 is TGTGCCAGCAGGGACAGCCTACTGGCTGGCTACACCTTC. Encoded protein: CASRDSLLAGYTF.

The J gene is TRBJ1-2, the V gene TRBV6-5, with 9 bases fitting TRBD1. Losses at the gene ends were 4 bases for V and 0 bases for J; bases not matched to a gene: 3. Looked up from germline, CDR1 is MNHEY and CDR2 is SVGAGI. The CDR3 runs 15 residues. Written as DNA, the CDR3 is TGTGCCAGCAGTTTCGGGACAGGGACTAACTATGGCTACACCTTC. Translating it yields CASSFGTGTNYGYTF.

The rearrangement uses TRBV5-6 and TRBJ2-2; either TRBD1 or TRBD2 may supply D (6 bases each). Germline V CDR1 and CDR2: SGHDT, YYEEEE. CDR3 length: 14 residues. Between the trimmed V and J ends, which lost 4 bases and 5 bases, there was a span of 12 bases. CDR3 nucleotides: TGTGCCAGCAGCCAAGGGGGGTGGACCGGGGAGCTGTTTTTT. Translated: CASSQGGWTGELFF. Full variable domain (outside the CDR3, taken from reference TRBV5-6 and TRBJ2-2): DAGVTQSPTHLIKTRGQQVTLRCSPKSGHDTVSWYQQALGQGPQFIFQYYEEEERQRGNFPDRFSGHQFPNYSSELNVNALLLGDSALYLCASSQGGWTGELFFGEGSRLTVL.

This chain links TRBV14 with TRBJ2-1; 8 positions match TRBD1. Trimming took 5 bases from V and 15 from J; bases not matched to a gene: 12. Germline V gene sequence: CDR1 SGHDN, CDR2 FVKESK. The length of the CDR3 is 13 residues. The CDR3, as DNA: TGTGCCAGCAGCAATCCCGGTAGGACAGGGCTGTTCTTC. It specifies CASSNPGRTGLFF.

There are a few counts of this clone. V gene TRBV18 combines with J gene TRBJ1-5, with a weak D call TRBD1 (5 bases). The CDR3 runs 13 residues. CDR1 KGHSH and CDR2 LQKENI come from the germline V gene. V lost 3 bases and J lost 5, with 8 bases in between. CDR3 sequence reads: CASSPDRDQPQHF. The CDR3 nucleotides are TGTGCCAGCTCACCCGACAGAGATCAGCCCCAGCATTTT.

The chain carries TRBV18 and TRBJ1-4, with D hard to call. The CDR3 extends over 13 amino acids. The V end lost 1 base, the J end lost 8 bases, and 8 bases lay between the germline ends. Germline V gene lookup returns CDR1 KGHSH and CDR2 LQKENI. The CDR3, as DNA: TGTGCCAGCTCACCACGAAAGGAAGAAAAACTGTTTTTT. It yields the protein CASSPRKEEKLFF.

This clone is deemed large. The rearrangement joins TRBV5-6 to TRBJ1-1, with TRBD1 matching 11 bases. In germline, CDR1 is SGHDT, CDR2 YYEEEE. V was pared by 4 bases and J by 1 base, with 6 bases of the junction left unmatched. The CDR3 extends over 16 amino acids. In DNA form, the CDR3 reads TGTGCCAGCAGCACCTTCGGGACAGGGGGGAACACTGAAGCTTTCTTT. This sequence encodes CASSTFGTGGNTEAFF.